Below, 6 T cell receptor beta chains from the same sample are listed, as sequenced in a study of blood T cell repertoires in COVID-19. Here immunoSEQ multiplex PCR was the method, and the copy in TCRdb shows in-frame clones only, minus some. The top ten clones hold around 15% of a sample with more than 150,000 clones, 60% to 85% of them seen once. The specimen was peripheral blood. All receptors come from a man aged 60 to 69 with active or convalescent COVID-19.

The chain has TRBV5-1 and TRBJ1-1, with TRBD1 matching 8 bases. This CDR3 comprises 16 residues. With V trimmed by 1 base and J by 0 bases, 5 bases remained unmatched. Germline assignment: CDR1 SGHRS and CDR2 YFSETQ. The CDR3 spells CASSLLTGALNTEAFF. Written as DNA, the CDR3 is TGCGCCAGCAGCTTGTTGACAGGGGCCCTGAACACTGAAGCTTTCTTT. Based on the CDR3 plus reference TRBV5-1 and TRBJ1-1, the full variable domain is KAGVTQTPRYLIKTRGQQVTLSCSPISGHRSVSWYQQTPGQGLQFLFEYFSETQRNKGNFPGRFSGRQFSNSRSEMNVSTLELGDSALYLCASSLLTGALNTEAFFGQGTRLTVV.

This chain uses TRBV7-9 with TRBJ2-1, with D possibly TRBD2 on 5 matching bases. This CDR3 contains 16 residues. Looked up from germline, CDR1 is SEHNR and CDR2 is FQNEAQ (reference sequence). Trimming took 5 bases from V and 3 from J, leaving 17 bases between them. CDR3 DNA: TGTGCCAGCAGCCCCCCCGGGAATCCAGTCTACAATGAGCAGTTCTTC. Its protein product is CASSPPGNPVYNEQFF.

The chain has TRBV5-4 and TRBJ2-5; 7 bases agree with TRBD2. The ends lost 0 bases at V and 7 bases at J; junction bases unmatched: 6. This CDR3 comprises 14 residues. Looked up from germline, CDR1 is SGHNT and CDR2 is YYREEE (reference sequence). CDR3 sequence: CASSLDPLAPTQYF. DNA for the CDR3: TGTGCCAGCAGCTTGGATCCACTAGCGCCGACCCAGTACTTC.

The chain employs TRBV5-6 and TRBJ2-7; TRBD2 aligns across 9 bases. The junction had 13 bases not matched to a gene; V was cut back by 3 bases and J by 3 bases. The length of the CDR3 is 17 residues. Per germline, CDR1 SGHDT and CDR2 YYEEEE. CDR3 sequence reads: CASSYYDLLAGGYEQYF. Here the CDR3 DNA reads TGTGCCAGCAGCTATTACGACTTACTAGCGGGCGGCTACGAGCAGTACTTC.

V usage is TRBV24-1 and J usage is TRBJ2-1; unclear D gene. The ends were cut back, 7 bases at V and 0 bases at J, with 6 bases in the middle. Germline-derived CDR1 and CDR2 are KGHDR and SFDVKD. The CDR3 is 13 amino acids. CDR3 nucleotides: TGTGCCACCAGGGCTAGCTCCTACAATGAGCAGTTCTTC. It yields the protein CATRASSYNEQFF.

The V gene is TRBV9, the J gene TRBJ1-1; D not resolved. Germline V gene sequence: CDR1 SGDLS, CDR2 YYNGEE. Trimming cost V 4 bases and J 1 base, with 11 bases left between them. The CDR3 length is 14 residues. The CDR3 reads CASSLRSRNTEAFF. The CDR3 nucleotides are TGTGCCAGCAGCCTGCGAAGTAGGAACACTGAAGCTTTCTTT.